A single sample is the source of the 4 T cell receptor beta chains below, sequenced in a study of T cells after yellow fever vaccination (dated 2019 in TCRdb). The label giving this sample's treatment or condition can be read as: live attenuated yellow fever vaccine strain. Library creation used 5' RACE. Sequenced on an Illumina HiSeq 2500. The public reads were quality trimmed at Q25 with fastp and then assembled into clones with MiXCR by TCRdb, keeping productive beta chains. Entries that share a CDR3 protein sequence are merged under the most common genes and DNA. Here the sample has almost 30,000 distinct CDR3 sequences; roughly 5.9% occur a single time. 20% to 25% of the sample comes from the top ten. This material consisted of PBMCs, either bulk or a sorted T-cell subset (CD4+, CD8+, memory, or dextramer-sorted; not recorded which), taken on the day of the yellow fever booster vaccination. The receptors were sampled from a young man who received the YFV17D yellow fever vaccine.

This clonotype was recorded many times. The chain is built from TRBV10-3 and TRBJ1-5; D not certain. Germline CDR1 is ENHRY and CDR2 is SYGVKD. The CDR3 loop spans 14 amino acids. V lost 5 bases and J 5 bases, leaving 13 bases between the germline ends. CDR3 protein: CAISRTSGDQPQHF. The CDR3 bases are TGTGCCATCAGTCGCACATCCGGGGATCAGCCCCAGCATTTT.

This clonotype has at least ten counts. The CDR3 here is CATSRGLAGGYYNEQFF. The CDR3 region has the DNA TGTGCCACCAGCAGGGGACTAGCGGGAGGTTACTACAATGAGCAGTTCTTC. The rearrangement uses TRBV15 and TRBJ2-1; TRBD2 agrees at 15 bases. Germline trimming cut 3 bases from V and 3 bases from J; bases unmatched to any gene: 3. CDR1 LNHNV and CDR2 YYDKDF come from the germline V gene (reference sequence). There are 17 residues in the CDR3.

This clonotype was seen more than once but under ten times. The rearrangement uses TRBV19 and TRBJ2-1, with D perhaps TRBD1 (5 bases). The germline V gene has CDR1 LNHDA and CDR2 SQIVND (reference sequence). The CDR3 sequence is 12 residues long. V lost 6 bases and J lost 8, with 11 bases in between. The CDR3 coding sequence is TGTGCCAGTAGGGCAGGGATCGATGAGCAGTTCTTC. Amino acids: CASRAGIDEQFF.

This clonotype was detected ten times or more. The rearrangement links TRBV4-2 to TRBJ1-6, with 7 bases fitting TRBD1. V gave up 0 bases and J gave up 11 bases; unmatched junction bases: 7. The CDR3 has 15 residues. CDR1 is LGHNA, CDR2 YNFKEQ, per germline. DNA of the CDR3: TGTGCCAGCAGCCAAGATATGACAGGGAACCCACCCCTCCACTTT. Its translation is CASSQDMTGNPPLHF.